This T cell receptor (beta chain) was sequenced for a study of PD-1 blockade in classical Hodgkin lymphoma. Clones were sequenced by immunoSEQ multiplex PCR, and TCRdb holds only the in-frame ones, with some missing. The data hold approximately 60,000 clones, with 90% observed a single time. Germline lookup yields CDR1 MNHNS and CDR2 SASEGT. This CDR3 is 15 amino acids long. V lost 8 bases and J lost 0, with 14 bases in between. Exposure to brentuximab vedotin varied, and each patient had relapsed following autologous stem cell transplantation. This chain links TRBV6-1 with TRBJ1-3; D perhaps matches TRBD1 (6 bases). The material was peripheral blood mononuclear cells (PBMCs), obtained at baseline. The clonotype was recovered from a human donor with classical Hodgkin lymphoma. The CDR3 is CASSHGQTSGNTIYF. CDR3 nucleotides: TGTGCCAGCTCACATGGACAGACCTCTGGAAACACCATATATTTT.